This T cell receptor beta chain was recorded in a study of vaccination and CD4 T cells after COVID-19. As for this clonotype: What it binds is not known.

V was cut by 3 bases and J by 7 bases, with 12 bases left in between. Germline CDR1 and CDR2: KGHDR and SFDVKD. CDR3 length equals 14 residues. Sequence data for DNA of cultured CD4+ T cells were generated by the Oncomine TCR Beta short-read assay. TCRdb reprocessed the PCR reads via MiXCR and lists one record per CDR3 protein. The top ten clones hold about 2.9% of a sample with some 20,000 distinct CDR3 sequences, about 40% of them seen once. Treatment denoted: roughly 11-day PBMC culture with coronavirus spike peptide pools or control peptides (ViraFEST assay). TCRs were sequenced by ViraFEST after antigen-specific T cells had been expanded with peptide pools.

This material consisted of CD4+ T cells from blood, cultured in vitro, taken after SARS-CoV-2 vaccination. The chain joins TRBV24-1 to TRBJ1-5; D is unresolved. The receptor comes from a human donor who had recovered from COVID-19. CDR3 region: CATSDEGMGQPQHF. The CDR3, as DNA: TGTGCCACCAGTGATGAGGGTATGGGGCAGCCCCAGCATTTT.